Listed below are T cell receptor beta chains from one sample, sequenced in a study of CD8+CD57+ T cells in acquired aplastic anemia. One entry per CDR3 protein, called by TCRdb with MiXCR from the reads. Here the sample spans 250,000 to 350,000 distinct CDR3 sequences, 45% to 65% being singletons. Sequenced material: sorted CD4+, CD8+, or CD8+CD57+ T cells (not recorded which) from PBMCs. Every receptor here comes from a human donor with aplastic anemia. Each CDR3 is given with its conserved first and last residue. Fields, in order: J gene, V gene, clone size, D gene, CDR3 DNA, CDR3 protein. A D gene is named only where the DNA matches it firmly. Clone size is given for some rows only: seen once, a few or many times, or a class if the clone is expanded.

J gene: TRBJ1-2
V gene: TRBV6-5
clone size: NA
D gene: NA
CDR3 DNA: TGTGCCAGCAGTTACGCTGGGCGGTTGAGTAAGGCCAACTATGGCTACACCTTC
CDR3 protein: CASSYAGRLSKANYGYTF

J gene: TRBJ1-6
V gene: TRBV12-3/TRBV12-4
clone size: few
D gene: NA
CDR3 DNA: TGTGCCAGCAGTTTGGGAGGGGTTGATTCACCCCTCCACTTT
CDR3 protein: CASSLGGVDSPLHF

J gene: TRBJ1-6
V gene: TRBV2
clone size: many
D gene: NA
CDR3 DNA: TGTGCCAGCCAAACAGGGCCAAATTCACCCCTCCACTTT
CDR3 protein: CASQTGPNSPLHF

J gene: TRBJ2-7
V gene: TRBV2
clone size: NA
D gene: TRBD1
CDR3 DNA: TGTGCCAGCAGTTACGTGGGACAGGGCTACGAGCAGTACTTC
CDR3 protein: CASSYVGQGYEQYF

J gene: TRBJ2-1
V gene: TRBV7-6
clone size: few
D gene: NA
CDR3 DNA: TGTGCCAGCTTAGAGTGCGAGCAGTTCTTC
CDR3 protein: CASLECEQFF

J gene: TRBJ1-2
V gene: TRBV6-5
clone size: many
D gene: NA
CDR3 DNA: TGTGCCAGCAGACTCGAGGGGCAGTCTTATGGCTACACCTTC
CDR3 protein: CASRLEGQSYGYTF

J gene: TRBJ2-1
V gene: TRBV29-1
clone size: NA
D gene: TRBD1
CDR3 DNA: TGCAGCGTCAGGTGGGGACAGGGGGTGTACAATGAGCAGTTCTTC
CDR3 protein: CSVRWGQGVYNEQFF

J gene: TRBJ1-6
V gene: TRBV10-2
clone size: once
D gene: NA
CDR3 DNA: TGCGCCACCCGGGACGGATATAATTCACCCCTCCACTTT
CDR3 protein: CATRDGYNSPLHF

J gene: TRBJ1-3
V gene: TRBV5-1
clone size: NA
D gene: NA
CDR3 DNA: TGCGCCAGCAGCGCGCGGGACGGAAACACCATATATTTT
CDR3 protein: CASSARDGNTIYF

J gene: TRBJ1-1
V gene: TRBV7-9
clone size: NA
D gene: NA
CDR3 DNA: TGTGCCAGCAGCCCCAGTGAAGGAACTGAAGCTTTCTTT
CDR3 protein: CASSPSEGTEAFF

J gene: TRBJ1-4
V gene: TRBV7-2
clone size: NA
D gene: TRBD1
CDR3 DNA: TGTGCCAGCAGCTTAGCGCAGACAGGGGGGAATGAAAAACTGTTTTTT
CDR3 protein: CASSLAQTGGNEKLFF

J gene: TRBJ2-7
V gene: TRBV7-6
clone size: NA
D gene: NA
CDR3 DNA: TGTGCCAGCAGCTCGCAGGTGGGGAATGGGGAGCAGTACTTC
CDR3 protein: CASSSQVGNGEQYF

J gene: TRBJ2-5
V gene: TRBV5-5
clone size: NA
D gene: NA
CDR3 DNA: TGTGCCAGCAGCTTGTCCGTTGCTAGGACCGAAGAGACCCAGTACTTC
CDR3 protein: CASSLSVARTEETQYF

J gene: TRBJ2-1
V gene: TRBV5-1
clone size: many
D gene: NA
CDR3 DNA: TGCGCCAGCAGCTATCGCAATGAGCAGTTCTTC
CDR3 protein: CASSYRNEQFF

J gene: TRBJ2-7
V gene: TRBV3-1
clone size: many
D gene: NA
CDR3 DNA: TGTGCCAGCAGCCGGGGCGGCTCCTACGAGCAGTACTTC
CDR3 protein: CASSRGGSYEQYF

J gene: TRBJ2-6
V gene: TRBV4-3
clone size: NA
D gene: NA
CDR3 DNA: TGCGCCAGCAGCCAAGCTAAGGGGACTGGGGCCAACGTCCTGACTTTC
CDR3 protein: CASSQAKGTGANVLTF

J gene: TRBJ1-5
V gene: TRBV6-6
clone size: NA
D gene: NA
CDR3 DNA: TGTGCCAGCAGTCCAGGGGAGGCGGTCCGTCAGCCCCAGCATTTT
CDR3 protein: CASSPGEAVRQPQHF

J gene: TRBJ2-5
V gene: TRBV2
clone size: NA
D gene: TRBD2
CDR3 DNA: TGTGCCAGCAGAAGAACGGGACTAGCTGAGAGACAAGAGACCCAGTACTTC
CDR3 protein: CASRRTGLAERQETQYF